The rows below give T cell receptor beta chains drawn from one sample of a study of blood T cell repertoires in COVID-19. The data were produced by immunoSEQ multiplex PCR, yet TCRdb's version contains in-frame clones alone and is incomplete. The table records about 240,000 clones, roughly 85% of them present only once. What was sequenced was PBMCs or T cells enriched from blood (not recorded which). These receptors all come from a woman aged 40-49 years who had been exposed to COVID-19. Both conserved end residues are trimmed from each CDR3.

j_call,v_call,cdr3_aa
TRBJ2-7,TRBV27,ASSLSGGIYEQY
TRBJ2-7,TRBV27,ASSYRGDYEQY
TRBJ1-4,TRBV6-5,ASSYSVGAGEKLF
TRBJ1-1,TRBV7-2,ASSPSGTGNTEAF
TRBJ2-5,TRBV7-2,ASSLSPGQETQY
TRBJ2-7,TRBV5-4,ASSWQGAYEQY
TRBJ1-2,TRBV7-9,ASSPQAHRLYGYT
TRBJ1-3,TRBV29-1,SVAMGFSGNTIY
TRBJ1-2,TRBV3-1/TRBV3-2,ASSQGARGYT
TRBJ2-1,TRBV28,ASTVGGRDEQF